This T cell receptor (beta chain) was found in a study of post-analysis software for immune sequencing data. Each TCR beta cDNA library carried unique molecular identifiers. When about 0.85 to 11 million T cells were used, they gave approximately 450,000 cDNA molecules. TCRdb analysed the PCR reads with MiXCR anew, one entry per CDR3 protein. Found here are about 460,000 distinct CDR3 sequences, roughly 46% of them singletons; the top ten hold over 10%. Trimming removed 10 bases at V and 0 bases at J, with 13 bases between. This CDR3 comprises 13 residues. CDR1 ENHRY and CDR2 SYGVKD come from the germline V gene. Overall study results and limits: TRBV5-6, TRBV5-1 and TRBV20-1 belonged to a set of a handful of TRBV segments that were more frequent in patients than controls. A significant reduction in normalized Chao1 diversity was observed in multiple sclerosis patients versus controls.

About this clonotype: Antigen: not known.

Input material: blood. The chain joins TRBV10-3 to TRBJ2-7; possible D gene TRBD2, 5 bases. The sequence was obtained from a girl aged 10-17 years with multiple sclerosis. The CDR3 region is CATGRGDSYEQYF. In DNA, the CDR3 is TGTGCCACCGGACGGGGAGACTCCTACGAGCAGTACTTC.